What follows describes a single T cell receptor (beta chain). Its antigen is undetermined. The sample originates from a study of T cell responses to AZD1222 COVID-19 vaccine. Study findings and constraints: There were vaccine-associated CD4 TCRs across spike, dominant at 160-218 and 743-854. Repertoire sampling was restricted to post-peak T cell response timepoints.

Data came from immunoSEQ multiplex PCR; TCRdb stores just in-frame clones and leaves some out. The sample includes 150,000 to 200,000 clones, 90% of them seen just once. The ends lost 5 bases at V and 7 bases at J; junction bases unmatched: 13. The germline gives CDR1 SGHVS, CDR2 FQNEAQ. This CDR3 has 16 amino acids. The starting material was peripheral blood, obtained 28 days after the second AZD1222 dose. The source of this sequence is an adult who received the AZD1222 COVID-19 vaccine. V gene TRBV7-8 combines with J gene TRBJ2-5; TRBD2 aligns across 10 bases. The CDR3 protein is CASSKRGLAEGGTQYF. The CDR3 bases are TGTGCCAGCAGCAAACGCGGACTAGCGGAGGGGGGGACCCAGTACTTC. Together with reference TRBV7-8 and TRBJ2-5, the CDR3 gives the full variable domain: GAGVSQSPRYKVAKRGQDVALRCDPISGHVSLFWYQQALGQGPEFLTYFQNEAQLDKSGLPSDRFFAERPEGSVSTLKIQRTQQEDSAVYLCASSKRGLAEGGTQYFGPGTRLLVL.